This passage covers 26 T cell receptor beta chains from one sample sequenced in a study of OX40 agonist ivuxolimab in advanced cancers. Some clones are missing from TCRdb's copy, which holds only in-frame ones; the method was immunoSEQ multiplex PCR. The table has more than 10,000 clones, about 81% seen once; the top ten hold 11% to 15%. The sequencing used CD4+ or CD8+ T cells sorted from blood, collected in a trial of the OX40 agonist ivuxolimab. The receptor set was obtained from an adult with an advanced solid tumor such as melanoma, head and neck, liver or kidney cancer.

Only one count was recorded for this clone. The chain links TRBV9 to TRBJ2-3, with D unclear. Trimming left V 0 bases short and J 0 bases short, with 8 bases between. CDR1 and CDR2 from the germline V gene are SGDLS and YYNGEE. This CDR3 has 15 residues. CDR3 bases: TGTGCCAGCAGCGTAGCTACCTCTAGCACAGATACGCAGTATTTT. It codes for CASSVATSSTDTQYF. Using reference TRBV9 and TRBJ2-3 for the parts outside the CDR3, the full variable domain is DSGVTQTPKHLITATGQRVTLRCSPRSGDLSVYWYQQSLDQGLQFLIQYYNGEERAKGNILERFSAQQFPDLHSELNLSSLELGDSALYFCASSVATSSTDTQYFGPGTRLTVL.

The chain joins TRBV2 to TRBJ2-1, with 15 bases lining up with TRBD2. Germline trimming cut 4 bases from V and 8 bases from J; bases unmatched to any gene: 3. CDR1 and CDR2 from the germline V gene are SNHLY and FYNNEI. CDR3 length equals 15 residues. CDR3 loop: CASSAGLAGGYEQFF. The CDR3 nucleotides read TGTGCCAGCAGTGCGGGACTAGCGGGAGGCTATGAGCAGTTCTTC.

The V call is TRBV9, the J call TRBJ2-7; the D gene could be TRBD1 or TRBD2 (5 bases each). Trimming shortened V by 0 bases and J by 0 bases, and 13 bases separated the two germline ends. Germline V gene sequence: CDR1 SGDLS, CDR2 YYNGEE. CDR3 length: 16 amino acids. The CDR3 DNA reads as TGTGCCAGCAGCGTAGACTGGGGGTCCGGCTCCTACGAGCAGTACTTC. Amino acid sequence: CASSVDWGSGSYEQYF. Filled out from reference TRBV9 and TRBJ2-7, the complete variable domain reads DSGVTQTPKHLITATGQRVTLRCSPRSGDLSVYWYQQSLDQGLQFLIQYYNGEERAKGNILERFSAQQFPDLHSELNLSSLELGDSALYFCASSVDWGSGSYEQYFGPGTRLTVT.

J is TRBJ2-7 and V is TRBV7-8; TRBD1 agrees at 9 bases. The CDR3 contains 15 residues. V lost 5 bases, J lost 5 bases, and 10 bases stayed unmatched. In germline, CDR1 is SGHVS, CDR2 FQNEAQ. Written as DNA, the CDR3 is TGTGCCAGCAGCAAAGACGGGACAGGGTTCAACGAGCAGTACTTC. Amino acids: CASSKDGTGFNEQYF.

This clone was counted a single time. The chain combines TRBV5-1 with TRBJ2-7; D call uncertain. Germline V lookup: CDR1 SGHRS, CDR2 YFSETQ. CDR3 length: 12 amino acids. The V end lost 0 bases, the J end lost 5 bases, and 6 bases lay between the germline ends. In DNA, the CDR3 is TGCGCCAGCAGCTTGGTGTACGACGAGCAGTACTTC. It yields the protein CASSLVYDEQYF.

The chain has TRBV12-5 and TRBJ2-1; TRBD2 matches 9 bases. After removal of 0 bases from V and 6 bases from J, the junction contained 12 bases not matched to a gene. Germline V CDR1 and CDR2: LGHNT, FRNRAP. The CDR3 sequence is 18 residues long. The CDR3 coding sequence is TGTGCTAGTGGTTTGGTAGCCTTCCAAGGACTAGCGACCAATGAGCAGTTCTTC. This gives the protein CASGLVAFQGLATNEQFF.

CDR3 protein: CSVEAEWTSGYEQYF. In DNA, the CDR3 is TGCAGCGTTGAAGCCGAGTGGACTAGTGGCTACGAGCAGTACTTC. V gene TRBV29-1 combines with J gene TRBJ2-7; 7 bases are shared with TRBD2. Germline V CDR1 and CDR2: SQVTM, ANQGSEA. V trimming: 1 base; J trimming: 3 bases; junction bases outside the gene matches: 9. The CDR3 loop spans 15 amino acids.

This clone came up once. The chain carries TRBV6-1 and TRBJ2-1, with a tentative D call TRBD1 (5 bases). V shed 5 bases and J shed 3 bases, with 8 bases lying between them. The CDR3 covers 13 residues. Germline values: CDR1 MNHNS, CDR2 SASEGT. CDR3 residues: CASSYDSYNEQFF. In DNA form, the CDR3 reads TGTGCCAGCAGTTATGACAGCTACAATGAGCAGTTCTTC.

This sequence joins TRBV4-1 and TRBJ1-3; no reliable D call. The CDR3 is 12 amino acids. CDR1 and CDR2 from the germline V gene are MGHRA and YSYEKL. V dropped 3 bases and J dropped 4 bases, with 4 bases sitting between them. DNA for the CDR3: TGCGCCAGCAGCCAGGTGGGAAACACCATATATTTT. It codes for CASSQVGNTIYF.

The chain combines TRBV5-1 with TRBJ2-7; D ambiguous. The CDR3 loop spans 13 amino acids. V was trimmed by 2 bases and J by 3 bases, leaving 9 bases between them. Germline assignment: CDR1 SGHRS and CDR2 YFSETQ. CDR3 coding DNA: TGCGCCAGCAGCTTAAGTGGGAACTACGAGCAGTACTTC. It encodes CASSLSGNYEQYF.

This chain joins TRBV6-1 and TRBJ2-1; D is uncertain. Germline CDR1 MNHNS, CDR2 SASEGT. This CDR3 contains 13 residues. Trimming took off 3 bases at V and 5 bases at J, with 8 bases between the two ends. CDR3 amino acids: CASSDGQNNEQFF. The CDR3 DNA is TGTGCCAGCAGTGACGGGCAAAACAATGAGCAGTTCTTC.

CDR3 residues: CASRGLGNYGYTF. CDR3 sequence (DNA): TGTGCCAGTCGGGGCTTAGGGAACTATGGCTACACCTTC. This sequence joins TRBV19 and TRBJ1-2; D possibly corresponds to TRBD1 (5 bases). CDR1 is LNHDA and CDR2 is SQIVND in the germline V gene (reference sequence). The CDR3 sequence is 13 residues long. Between the trimmed V and J ends, which lost 8 bases and 2 bases, there was a span of 12 bases.

CDR3 sequence: CASSSEGTREQYF. Written as DNA, the CDR3 is TGTGCCAGTAGTTCTGAGGGTACGAGAGAGCAGTACTTC. J is TRBJ2-7 and V is TRBV19, with D tentatively TRBD2 (5 bases). Germline loops: CDR1 LNHDA, CDR2 SQIVND (reference sequence). The CDR3 length is 13 residues. The V end lost 5 bases, the J end lost 7 bases, and 15 bases lay between the germline ends.

The rearrangement joins TRBV10-3 to TRBJ2-7, with D perhaps matching TRBD1 or TRBD2 (5 bases each). Germline CDR1 reads ENHRY; CDR2 reads SYGVKD. The length of the CDR3 is 13 residues. Trimming cost V 6 bases and J 6 bases, with 15 bases left between them. CDR3 nucleotides: TGTGCCATCAGGGAGGAGCCAGGGAGCGAGCAGTACTTC. This sequence encodes CAIREEPGSEQYF.

This chain links TRBV7-6 with TRBJ2-7, with a tentative D call TRBD2 (5 bases). Germline CDR1 reads SGHVS; CDR2 reads FNYEAQ. Deletions cut 0 bases from V and 5 bases from J, with 14 bases between. The CDR3 totals 15 residues. The CDR3 sequence: CASSLAETGWNEQYF. The CDR3 DNA reads as TGTGCCAGCAGCTTAGCGGAGACGGGATGGAACGAGCAGTACTTC.

The chain carries TRBV11-2 and TRBJ2-5; the D is unclear. Germline V gene sequence: CDR1 SGHAT, CDR2 FQNNGV. The CDR3 totals 14 residues. With 11 bases removed from V and 0 bases from J, the gap between germline ends came to 16 bases. In DNA form, the CDR3 reads TGTGCCTGCTGTACAGACCTGTACCAAGAGACCCAGTACTTC. It codes for CACCTDLYQETQYF.

The chain recombines TRBV6-1 with TRBJ2-7, with a tentative D call TRBD1 (5 bases). CDR1 and CDR2 (germline): MNHNS, SASEGT. Between the trimmed V and J ends, which lost 1 base and 6 bases, there was a span of 10 bases. The CDR3 spans 13 residues. The chain's CDR3 is CASSEDLTVEQYF. As DNA, the CDR3 is TGTGCCAGCAGTGAAGATCTGACAGTCGAGCAGTACTTC.

The chain combines TRBV9 with TRBJ2-1, with D tentatively TRBD2 (6 bases). This CDR3 is built from 14 residues. In germline, CDR1 is SGDLS, CDR2 YYNGEE. Trimming pared 4 bases from V and 7 bases from J, leaving 15 bases between. CDR3: CASSPPGGSNEQFF. The CDR3, as DNA: TGTGCCAGCAGCCCCCCCGGGGGTTCGAATGAGCAGTTCTTC.

Concerning this clone: The germline gene is not matched at one end of the junction; a read error may be the cause. The genes are TRBV5-1 and TRBJ2-7, with D perhaps being TRBD1 or TRBD2 (5 bases each). Germline V gene data show CDR1 as SGHRS and CDR2 as YFSETQ. CDR3 length equals 15 residues. CDR3 coding DNA: TGTGCCAGCAGCAACCGGGACCGATGCTCCTACGAGCAGTACTTC. It codes for CASSNRDRCSYEQYF.

The chain couples TRBV4-1 to TRBJ2-2; D not certain. Germline CDR1 is MGHRA and CDR2 is YSYEKL. Deletions cut 8 bases from V and 3 bases from J, with 4 bases between. This CDR3 region has 11 residues. The CDR3 loop is CASGDTGELFF. In DNA, the CDR3 is TGCGCCAGCGGAGACACCGGGGAGCTGTTTTTT.

V usage is TRBV13 and J usage is TRBJ1-3; D not certain. Trimming cost V 1 base and J 0 bases, with 7 bases left between them. This CDR3 spans 15 amino acids. The germline CDR1 and CDR2 sequences are PRHDT and FYEKMQ (reference sequence). This CDR3 is CASSLAGHSGNTIYF. CDR3 coding DNA: TGTGCCAGCAGCTTAGCAGGCCACTCTGGAAACACCATATATTTT.

This chain joins TRBV11-2 and TRBJ2-7; D not resolved. The CDR3 runs 13 residues. V lost 4 bases to trimming and J lost 6 bases, with 13 bases between them. Germline V lookup: CDR1 SGHAT, CDR2 FQNNGV. CDR3 in amino acids: CASSYISAREQYF. The CDR3 nucleotides read TGTGCCAGCAGCTACATCTCAGCTCGCGAGCAGTACTTC. Full variable domain (rest looked up from reference TRBV11-2 and TRBJ2-7): EAGVAQSPRYKIIEKRQSVAFWCNPISGHATLYWYQQILGQGPKLLIQFQNNGVVDDSQLPKDRFSAERLKGVDSTLKIQPAKLEDSAVYLCASSYISAREQYFGPGTRLTVT.

This chain uses TRBV6-4 with TRBJ2-2, with no clear D. This CDR3 is built from 13 residues. From germline, CDR1 is MRHNA and CDR2 SNTAGT. V was clipped by 2 bases and J by 6 bases, with 7 bases between them. The CDR3 protein is CASSDDASGELFF. The CDR3 region has the DNA TGTGCCAGCAGTGACGATGCGTCCGGGGAGCTGTTTTTT.

The chain is built from TRBV19 and TRBJ2-7, with D perhaps TRBD1 (5 bases). Trimming pared 1 base from V and 3 bases from J, leaving 10 bases between. This CDR3 comprises 14 residues. CDR1 and CDR2 from the germline V gene are LNHDA and SQIVND (reference sequence). CDR3 in DNA: TGTGCCAGTAGTATAGTTCCAGGGAACTACGAGCAGTACTTC. Amino acid sequence: CASSIVPGNYEQYF. Using reference TRBV19 and TRBJ2-7 for the parts outside the CDR3, the full variable domain is DGGITQSPKYLFRKEGQNVTLSCEQNLNHDAMYWYRQDPGQGLRLIYYSQIVNDFQKGDIAEGYSVSREKKESFPLTVTSAQKNPTAFYLCASSIVPGNYEQYFGPGTRLTVT.

The chain recombines TRBV25-1 with TRBJ1-4; 9 positions agree with TRBD1. The germline CDR1 and CDR2 sequences are MGHDK and SYGVNS. The J segment lost 5 bases and the V segment lost 4 bases, leaving 2 bases of the junction unmatched. This CDR3 is 14 amino acids long. The CDR3 sequence is CASSVGTGNEKLFF. CDR3 coding DNA: TGTGCCAGCAGTGTCGGGACAGGGAATGAAAAACTGTTTTTT. Supplemented by reference TRBV25-1 and TRBJ1-4, the full variable domain reads EADIYQTPRYLVIGTGKKITLECSQTMGHDKMYWYQQDPGMELHLIHYSYGVNSTEKGDLSSESTVSRIRTEHFPLTLESARPSHTSQYLCASSVGTGNEKLFFGSGTQLSVL.

The J gene is TRBJ2-3, the V gene TRBV2; TRBD2 matches at 8 bases. This CDR3 region has 19 residues. In germline, CDR1 is SNHLY, CDR2 FYNNEI. With 0 bases clipped from V and 2 bases from J, the junction kept 13 bases outside the gene matches. The CDR3 DNA is TGTGCCAGCAGTGAAGCGCTTCAACGTGTCGGGGGGGCCACAGATACGCAGTATTTT. This translates into CASSEALQRVGGATDTQYF. Filled out from reference TRBV2 and TRBJ2-3, the complete variable domain reads EPEVTQTPSHQVTQMGQEVILRCVPISNHLYFYWYRQILGQKVEFLVSFYNNEISEKSEIFDDQFSVERPDGSNFTLKIRSTKLEDSAMYFCASSEALQRVGGATDTQYFGPGTRLTVL.